The 10 T cell receptor beta chains presented below share a single source sample, sequenced in a study of T cell responses to AZD1222 COVID-19 vaccine. Produced via immunoSEQ multiplex PCR; TCRdb's table is partial and in-frame only. The profile shows approximately 300,000 clones, approximately 94% of them singletons. Sequencing was performed on peripheral blood, taken 28 days after the second AZD1222 dose. The receptors here all came from an adult who received the AZD1222 COVID-19 vaccine.

The V call is TRBV14, the J call TRBJ1-2, with D perhaps TRBD1 (5 bases). Trimming pared 1 base from V and 4 bases from J, leaving 13 bases between. CDR3 length equals 15 residues. In germline, CDR1 is SGHDN, CDR2 FVKESK. CDR3: CASSQGGTLGYGYTF. The DNA for the CDR3 is TGTGCCAGCAGCCAAGGGGGGACCCTGGGCTATGGCTACACCTTC.

The chain links TRBV5-1 to TRBJ2-1, with D perhaps assigned TRBD1 or TRBD2 (7 bases each). The germline V gene encodes CDR1 SGHRS and CDR2 YFSETQ. The V gene lost 4 bases and the J gene lost 6 bases, with 17 bases spanning the gap. The CDR3 is made up of 15 amino acids. CDR3 nucleotides: TGCGCCAGCAGCCACGCCGCAGGGGGGGGCAATGAGCAGTTCTTC. Amino acid sequence: CASSHAAGGGNEQFF. The variable domain in full, completed from reference TRBV5-1 and TRBJ2-1, reads KAGVTQTPRYLIKTRGQQVTLSCSPISGHRSVSWYQQTPGQGLQFLFEYFSETQRNKGNFPGRFSGRQFSNSRSEMNVSTLELGDSALYLCASSHAAGGGNEQFFGPGTRLTVL.

The chain employs TRBV6-5 and TRBJ2-4; no definite D call. Germline V gene lookup returns CDR1 MNHEY and CDR2 SVGAGI. V lost 3 bases, J lost 9 bases, and 12 bases lay in between. The CDR3 covers 13 residues. The CDR3 spells CASSYSTWGIQYF. CDR3 DNA sequence: TGTGCCAGCAGTTATTCAACTTGGGGCATTCAGTACTTC.

The gene calls are TRBV28 and TRBJ2-1; a weak D match, TRBD1 (9 bases). This CDR3 contains 16 residues. Germline V CDR1 and CDR2: MDHEN, SYDVKM. Trimming removed 7 bases at V and 11 bases at J, with 27 bases between. CDR3 bases: TGTGCCAGCACCCCCGGGAGGGACAGGGACGAACGTAAGCAGTTCTTC. It translates to CASTPGRDRDERKQFF.

J is TRBJ1-2 and V is TRBV5-5; D is perhaps TRBD1 (5 bases). The V gene's germline CDR1 is SGHKS and CDR2 YYEKEE (reference sequence). The CDR3 is 15 residues long. Between the trimmed V and J ends, which lost 3 bases and 4 bases, there was a span of 16 bases. CDR3 region: CASSSGGPKGYGYTF. The CDR3 region has the DNA TGTGCCAGCAGCTCCGGGGGACCCAAGGGCTATGGCTACACCTTC.

This clone appeared a single time. The V call is TRBV10-1, the J call TRBJ2-1; D may be TRBD1 or TRBD2 (5 bases each). Between the trimmed V and J ends, which lost 5 bases and 5 bases, there was a span of 10 bases. The CDR3 runs to 13 residues. Per the germline V gene, CDR1 is WNHNN and CDR2 is SYGVQD (reference sequence). CDR3 residues: CASSPGPNNEQFF. The CDR3 DNA reads as TGCGCCAGCAGTCCGGGACCCAACAATGAGCAGTTCTTC.

This chain uses TRBV12-3 or TRBV12-4 with TRBJ1-5; D uncertain. V dropped 6 bases and J dropped 10 bases, with 13 bases sitting between them. The CDR3 has 12 residues. The CDR3 is CASRVGLGPQHF. CDR3 nucleotides: TGTGCCAGCAGAGTAGGCCTTGGTCCCCAGCATTTT.

CDR3: CASSYTRESGELFF. The CDR3 region has the DNA TGTGCCAGCAGCTATACACGGGAGTCCGGGGAGCTGTTTTTT. This chain joins TRBV7-3 and TRBJ2-2; D possibly corresponds to TRBD2 (6 bases). Per germline, CDR1 SGHTA and CDR2 FQGTGA. Trimming pared 4 bases from V and 6 bases from J, leaving 12 bases between. The CDR3 is 14 amino acids.

The V call is TRBV24-1, the J call TRBJ2-2; 11 bases are a match to TRBD2. The V segment lost 6 bases and the J segment 0 bases; nucleotides outside the gene matches: 8. Germline V CDR1 and CDR2: KGHDR, SFDVKD. The CDR3 has 18 residues. CDR3 sequence reads: CATSSARLAGPNTGELFF. CDR3 nucleotide sequence: TGTGCCACCAGTTCCGCCCGACTAGCGGGACCGAACACCGGGGAGCTGTTTTTT.

The chain uses TRBV7-9 and TRBJ2-1, with TRBD1 matching over 10 bases. CDR1 SEHNR and CDR2 FQNEAQ come from the germline V gene (reference sequence). V was clipped by 4 bases and J by 4 bases; unmatched bases: 4. The CDR3 totals 15 residues. As DNA, the CDR3 is TGTGCCAGCAGCTCCGGACAGGGGGTGTACAATGAGCAGTTCTTC. It encodes CASSSGQGVYNEQFF.